The text below deals with one T cell receptor beta chain. This specimen belongs to a study of T cells in Graves' hyperthyroidism and ophthalmopathy. Researchers took RNA transcripts and amplified the TCR beta CDR3 regions from them. The study used the HTBI primer set for a first-round RT-PCR of the TCR CDR3. One entry per CDR3 protein, called by TCRdb with MiXCR from the multiplex PCR reads. The data contain 300,000 to 400,000 distinct CDR3 sequences, about 18% of them seen just once; the ten biggest clones take up around 54%. Losses at the gene ends were 5 bases for V and 1 base for J; bases not matched to a gene: 1. Germline V CDR1 and CDR2: SNHLY, FYNNEI. The CDR3 is made up of 15 amino acids. Fresh 10 ml peripheral blood yielded PBMCs.

V and J are TRBV2 and TRBJ2-1, with TRBD2 matching over 11 bases. The TCR comes from a woman aged 45-65 years with Graves' hyperthyroidism. Sequenced sample: blood. The chain's CDR3 is CASSRLAGSYNEQFF. In nucleotides, the CDR3 is TGTGCCAGCAGTCGACTAGCGGGGTCCTACAATGAGCAGTTCTTC.